These 22 T cell receptor beta chains were all obtained from the same sample, sequenced in a study of T-cell memory formation after mild COVID-19. A single record per CDR3 protein comes from TCRdb applying MiXCR to the 5' RACE reads. The sample carries 200,000 to 300,000 distinct CDR3 sequences, approximately 9% recorded once. Source material: PBMCs or a T cell subset sorted from them (not recorded which). The origin of the receptors is a man aged 18 to 29 who had mild COVID-19 (a few samples of this study predate the infection). Cell type and time point are not known.

A few counts support this clonotype. The chain recombines TRBV6-1 with TRBJ1-1; TRBD1 matches at 8 bases. Losses at the gene ends were 5 bases for V and 4 bases for J; bases not matched to a gene: 6. The CDR3 runs to 14 residues. Germline loops: CDR1 MNHNS, CDR2 SASEGT. The CDR3, as DNA: TGTGCCAGCAGTTGGACAGGGATAGGCACTGAAGCTTTCTTT. Translated, it gives CASSWTGIGTEAFF.

This clonotype has just a few counts. This chain connects TRBV7-6 to TRBJ2-5, with 10 bases matching TRBD1. V was clipped by 1 base and J by 4 bases; unmatched bases: 6. CDR1 is SGHVS, CDR2 FNYEAQ, per germline. The CDR3 is 16 amino acids. The CDR3: CASSLVWDRGGETQYF. CDR3 nucleotides: TGTGCCAGCAGCTTAGTTTGGGACAGGGGTGGAGAGACCCAGTACTTC. The variable domain in full, completed from reference TRBV7-6 and TRBJ2-5, reads GAGVSQSPRYKVTKRGQDVALRCDPISGHVSLYWYRQALGQGPEFLTYFNYEAQQDKSGLPNDRFSAERPEGSISTLTIQRTEQRDSAMYRCASSLVWDRGGETQYFGPGTRLLVL.

This clonotype appeared many times. The chain combines TRBV5-5 with TRBJ2-3; TRBD1 matches at 7 bases. V shed 4 bases and J 2 bases; nucleotides not matched to a gene: 7. The CDR3 extends over 15 amino acids. The germline CDR1 and CDR2 sequences are SGHKS and YYEKEE (reference sequence). The CDR3 sequence: CASSATGALTDTQYF. CDR3 bases: TGTGCCAGCAGCGCAACAGGGGCGCTCACAGATACGCAGTATTTT.

V gene TRBV20-1 combines with J gene TRBJ2-3; TRBD1 is a possible D gene (6 bases). Germline CDR1 DFQATT, CDR2 SNEGSKA (reference sequence). Trimming cost V 0 bases and J 1 base, with 8 bases left between them. The CDR3 runs to 14 residues. CDR3 DNA: TGCAGTGCTAGAGATCACAGGGGCACAGATACGCAGTATTTT. Amino acids: CSARDHRGTDTQYF.

The V and J genes are TRBV7-2 and TRBJ1-2; possibly TRBD1 for D (6 bases). Germline values: CDR1 SGHTA, CDR2 FQGNSA. V shed 4 bases and J shed 8 bases, with 14 bases lying between them. The CDR3 is 13 amino acids. Written as DNA, the CDR3 is TGTGCCAGCAGCTACTACAGGGTGCTGGGCTACACCTTC. Residues: CASSYYRVLGYTF.

The chain is built from TRBV12-3 or TRBV12-4 and TRBJ2-5; D might be TRBD2 (7 bases). The CDR3 is 15 amino acids. The V gene lost 6 bases and the J gene lost 5 bases, with 19 bases spanning the gap. CDR3 loop: CASREGGGQVETQYF. CDR3 DNA sequence: TGTGCCAGCAGAGAGGGGGGGGGGCAGGTTGAGACCCAGTACTTC.

This chain joins TRBV5-1 and TRBJ2-5, with no clear D. Trimming took off 0 bases at V and 2 bases at J, with 8 bases between the two ends. Germline-derived CDR1 and CDR2 are SGHRS and YFSETQ. The CDR3 extends over 14 amino acids. CDR3 sequence reads: CASSLEALQETQYF. CDR3 bases: TGCGCCAGCAGCTTGGAGGCCCTTCAAGAGACCCAGTACTTC.

This sequence joins TRBV18 and TRBJ2-1; tentative D call: TRBD2 (7 bases). The CDR3 sequence is 17 residues long. The V end lost 4 bases, the J end lost 2 bases, and 18 bases lay between the germline ends. CDR1 is KGHSH, CDR2 LQKENI, per germline. The CDR3 loop reads CASSRPLEGGAYNEQFF. The CDR3 nucleotides read TGTGCCAGCTCACGACCCCTGGAGGGGGGGGCCTACAATGAGCAGTTCTTC.

This chain links TRBV9 with TRBJ2-6; D is uncertain. The V end was cut by 0 bases, the J end by 0 bases, with 4 bases between. Germline V gene lookup returns CDR1 SGDLS and CDR2 YYNGEE. There are 15 residues in the CDR3. CDR3 sequence: CASSVDVSGANVLTF. CDR3 nucleotides: TGTGCCAGCAGCGTAGATGTCTCTGGGGCCAACGTCCTGACTTTC.

This clonotype has a count of ten or more. V is TRBV20-1 and J is TRBJ2-3, with TRBD2 matching over 8 bases. CDR1 and CDR2 from the germline V gene are DFQATT and SNEGSKA (reference sequence). The CDR3 is 12 residues long. Trimming removed 4 bases from V and 7 bases from J; junction bases left unmatched: 4. The CDR3 bases are TGCAGTGCTATGGGACTAGATCATACGCAGTATTTT. Translating it yields CSAMGLDHTQYF.

This clonotype was detected a few times. The V call is TRBV18, the J call TRBJ2-3; D is undetermined. Germline V lookup: CDR1 KGHSH, CDR2 LQKENI. The V end lost 0 bases, the J end lost 5 bases, and 3 bases lay between the germline ends. The CDR3 extends over 12 amino acids. The CDR3 nucleotides are TGTGCCAGCTCACCACCCCGAGATACGCAGTATTTT. Protein product: CASSPPRDTQYF.

The chain recombines TRBV20-1 with TRBJ1-6, with D hard to call. Trimming removed 5 bases from V and 0 bases from J, with 5 bases in between. The CDR3 is 13 residues long. CDR1 is DFQATT, CDR2 SNEGSKA, per germline (reference sequence). The CDR3: CSAVGSYNSPLHF. The CDR3 bases are TGCAGTGCTGTGGGCTCCTATAATTCACCCCTCCACTTT.

This clonotype was seen a few times. No conserved phenylalanine or tryptophan ends this CDR3, so it is likely a read error. No DNA is shown, since the ends of the CDR3 on it are uncertain; the CDR3 is the one TCRdb lists. The chain couples TRBV7-2 to TRBJ1-1; TRBD1, the table's D call, was not compared with the DNA. Germline CDR1 is SGHTA and CDR2 is FQGNSA. The CDR3 spans 13 residues, counting both ends. This chain's CDR3 is CASSLGSGGTEAS.

At least ten counts were recorded for this clonotype. V gene TRBV7-2 combines with J gene TRBJ2-3; TRBD2 is a possible D gene (6 bases). The CDR3 has 19 amino acids. Trimming took off 4 bases at V and 0 bases at J, with 23 bases between the two ends. Germline-derived CDR1 and CDR2 are SGHTA and FQGNSA. The CDR3 loop is CASSSHETSSGGSTDTQYF. CDR3 nucleotides: TGTGCCAGCAGCTCCCACGAGACGAGTTCCGGGGGAAGCACAGATACGCAGTATTTT.

This clonotype appeared a few times. The V gene is TRBV12-3 or TRBV12-4, the J gene TRBJ2-4; possibly TRBD2 for D (7 bases). This CDR3 spans 11 amino acids. V lost 3 bases and J lost 16, with 13 bases in between. In DNA form, the CDR3 reads TGTGCCAGCAGTTTGGCGGGGGCCCCTTACTTC. This codes for CASSLAGAPYF.

The chain joins TRBV20-1 to TRBJ2-1; D possibly corresponds to TRBD2 (6 bases). Per germline, CDR1 DFQATT and CDR2 SNEGSKA (reference sequence). This CDR3 comprises 11 residues. V lost 3 bases and J lost 10, with 10 bases in between. In nucleotides, the CDR3 is TGCAGTGCTAGGGGGGGATCGGAGCAGTTCTTC. Protein product: CSARGGSEQFF.

A few counts support this clonotype. The chain links TRBV5-1 to TRBJ1-1; D is undetermined. Per the germline V gene, CDR1 is SGHRS and CDR2 is YFSETQ. This CDR3 is 14 amino acids long. V was clipped by 4 bases and J by 3 bases, with 13 bases between them. CDR3 region: CASSPSRPDTEAFF. The DNA for the CDR3 is TGCGCCAGCAGCCCCTCGCGCCCCGACACTGAAGCTTTCTTT.

V gene TRBV4-1 combines with J gene TRBJ1-3; D might be TRBD1 (5 bases). This CDR3 has 17 residues. CDR1 MGHRA and CDR2 YSYEKL come from the germline V gene. Trimming removed 1 base from V and 0 bases from J, with 13 bases in between. CDR3 amino acids: CASSQGRGPSSGNTIYF. The CDR3 nucleotides are TGCGCCAGCAGCCAAGGACGGGGACCGAGCTCTGGAAACACCATATATTTT.

Many counts were recorded for this clonotype. The gene calls are TRBV5-1 and TRBJ1-1; D unresolved. This CDR3 region has 14 residues. V lost 4 bases, J lost 3 bases, and 13 bases lay in between. Germline lookup yields CDR1 SGHRS and CDR2 YFSETQ. CDR3 DNA: TGCGCCAGCAGCCTAGACTTACGGGACACTGAAGCTTTCTTT. Translation: CASSLDLRDTEAFF.

The rearrangement uses TRBV7-9 and TRBJ1-4, with 7 positions matching TRBD1. The CDR3 is 15 residues long. V trimming: 4 bases; J trimming: 5 bases; junction bases outside the gene matches: 7. Germline-derived CDR1 and CDR2 are SEHNR and FQNEAQ (reference sequence). CDR3 sequence reads: CASSSKGQQNEKLFF. For the CDR3, the DNA is TGTGCCAGCAGCTCTAAGGGACAGCAAAATGAAAAACTGTTTTTT.

In its sample, this clonotype was seen a few times. CDR3 DNA sequence: TGTGCCAGCAGCTTAAGGGGCGGGGGTTCCTACGAGCAGTACGTC. Its translation is CASSLRGGGSYEQYV. The chain combines TRBV7-2 with TRBJ2-7, with 7 bases lining up with TRBD2. Unmatched junction bases numbered 5, after V lost 2 bases and J lost 1 base. Germline-derived CDR1 and CDR2 are SGHTA and FQGNSA. The CDR3 consists of 15 residues.

This chain connects TRBV12-3 or TRBV12-4 to TRBJ1-4; D uncertain. Trimming shortened V by 0 bases and J by 7 bases, and 15 bases separated the two germline ends. The CDR3 is 16 amino acids. CDR3 bases: TGTGCCAGCAGTTTAGCGGGGTATGGGTTTGGTGAAAAACTGTTTTTT. As protein: CASSLAGYGFGEKLFF.